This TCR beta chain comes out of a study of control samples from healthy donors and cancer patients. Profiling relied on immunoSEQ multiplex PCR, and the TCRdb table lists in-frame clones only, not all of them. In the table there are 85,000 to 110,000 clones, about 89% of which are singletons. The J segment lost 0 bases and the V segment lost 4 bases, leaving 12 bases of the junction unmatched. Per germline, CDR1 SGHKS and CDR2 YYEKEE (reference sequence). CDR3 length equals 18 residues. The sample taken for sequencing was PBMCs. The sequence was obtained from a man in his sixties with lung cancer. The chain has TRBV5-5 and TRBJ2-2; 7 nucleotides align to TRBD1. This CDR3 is CASSPVQGVLPNTGELFF. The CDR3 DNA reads TGTGCCAGCAGCCCGGTTCAGGGGGTCCTTCCGAACACCGGGGAGCTGTTTTTT.